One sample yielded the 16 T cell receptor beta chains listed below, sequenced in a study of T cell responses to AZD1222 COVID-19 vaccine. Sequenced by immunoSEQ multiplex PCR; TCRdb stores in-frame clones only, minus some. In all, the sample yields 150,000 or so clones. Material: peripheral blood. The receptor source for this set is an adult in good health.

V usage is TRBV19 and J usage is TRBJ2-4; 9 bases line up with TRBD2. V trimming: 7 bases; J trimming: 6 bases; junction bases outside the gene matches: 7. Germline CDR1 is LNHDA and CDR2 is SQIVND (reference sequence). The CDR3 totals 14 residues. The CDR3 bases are TGTGCCAGTAAAGCTAGCGGGGTTTCAAACATTCAGTACTTC. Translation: CASKASGVSNIQYF.

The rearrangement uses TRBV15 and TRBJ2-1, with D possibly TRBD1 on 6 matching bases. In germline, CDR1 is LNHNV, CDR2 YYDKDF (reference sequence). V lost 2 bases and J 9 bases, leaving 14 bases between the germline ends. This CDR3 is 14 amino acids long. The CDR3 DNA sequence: TGTGCCACCAGCAGACCCACAGGGTCAGGTGAGCAGTTCTTC. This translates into CATSRPTGSGEQFF.

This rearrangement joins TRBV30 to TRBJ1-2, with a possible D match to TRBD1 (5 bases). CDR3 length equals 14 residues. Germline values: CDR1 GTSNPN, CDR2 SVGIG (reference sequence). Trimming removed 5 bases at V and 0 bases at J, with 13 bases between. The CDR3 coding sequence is TGTGCCTGGTCTCAGGGCGCCACTAACTATGGCTACACCTTC. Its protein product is CAWSQGATNYGYTF.

The CDR3 nucleotides are TGTGCCAGCAGCCCAACTAGCGGGGGGGCCTTTGGGACAGATACGCAGTATTTT. This translates into CASSPTSGGAFGTDTQYF. The chain links TRBV7-9 to TRBJ2-3, with TRBD2 identical over 13 bases. This CDR3 spans 18 amino acids. CDR1 and CDR2 from the germline V gene are SEHNR and FQNEAQ (reference sequence). With V trimmed by 5 bases and J by 3 bases, 11 bases remained unmatched.

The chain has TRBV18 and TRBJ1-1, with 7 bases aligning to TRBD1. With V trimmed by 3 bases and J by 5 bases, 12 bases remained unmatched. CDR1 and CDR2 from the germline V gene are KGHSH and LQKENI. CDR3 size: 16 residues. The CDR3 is CASSPPDRVVRTEAFF. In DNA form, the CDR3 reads TGTGCCAGCTCACCTCCCGACAGGGTGGTGAGAACTGAAGCTTTCTTT.

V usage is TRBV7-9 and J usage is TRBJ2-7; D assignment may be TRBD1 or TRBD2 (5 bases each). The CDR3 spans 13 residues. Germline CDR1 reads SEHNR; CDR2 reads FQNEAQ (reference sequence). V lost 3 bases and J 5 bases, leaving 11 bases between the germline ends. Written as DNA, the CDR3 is TGTGCCAGCAGCTTGGGGGTCGGCAACGAGCAGTACTTC. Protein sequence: CASSLGVGNEQYF.

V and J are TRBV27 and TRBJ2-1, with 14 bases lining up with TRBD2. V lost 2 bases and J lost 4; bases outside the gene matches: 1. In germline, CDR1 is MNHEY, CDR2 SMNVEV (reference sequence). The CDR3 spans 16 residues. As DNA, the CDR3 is TGTGCCAGCAGTTTAGGGACTAGCGGGGGTTACAATGAGCAGTTCTTC. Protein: CASSLGTSGGYNEQFF.

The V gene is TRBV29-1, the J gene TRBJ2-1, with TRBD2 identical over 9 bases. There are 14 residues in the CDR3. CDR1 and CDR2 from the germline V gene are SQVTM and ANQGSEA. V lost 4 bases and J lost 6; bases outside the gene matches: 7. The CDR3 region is CSVARGGAANEQFF. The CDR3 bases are TGCAGCGTTGCCCGCGGGGGGGCCGCCAATGAGCAGTTCTTC.

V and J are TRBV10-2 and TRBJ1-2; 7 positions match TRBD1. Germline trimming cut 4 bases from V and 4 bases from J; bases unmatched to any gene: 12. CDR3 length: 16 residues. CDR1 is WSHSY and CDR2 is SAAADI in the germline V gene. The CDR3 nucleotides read TGCGCCAGCAGTGGAACACAGGGGACGAGGGGCTATGGCTACACCTTC. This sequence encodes CASSGTQGTRGYGYTF.

CDR3 sequence: CASSTGASGNTIYF. The CDR3 nucleotides read TGTGCCAGTAGTACGGGGGCCTCTGGAAACACCATATATTTT. The chain employs TRBV19 and TRBJ1-3; D is perhaps TRBD1 (6 bases). Trimming took off 4 bases at V and 0 bases at J, with 7 bases between the two ends. The CDR3 spans 14 residues. Per germline, CDR1 LNHDA and CDR2 SQIVND (reference sequence).

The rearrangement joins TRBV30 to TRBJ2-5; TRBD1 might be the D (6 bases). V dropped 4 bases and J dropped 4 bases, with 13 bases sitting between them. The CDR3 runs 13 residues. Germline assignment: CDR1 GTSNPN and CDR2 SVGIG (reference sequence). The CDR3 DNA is TGTGCCTGGATCGGGGCAGGGGTAGAGACCCAGTACTTC. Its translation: CAWIGAGVETQYF.

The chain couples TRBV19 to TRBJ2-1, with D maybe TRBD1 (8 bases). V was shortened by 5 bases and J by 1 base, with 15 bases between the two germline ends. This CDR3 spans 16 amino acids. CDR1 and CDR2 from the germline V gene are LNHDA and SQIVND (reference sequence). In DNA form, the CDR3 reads TGTGCCAGTAGTTCCTACAGGGGGGGGTCCTACAATGAGCAGTTCTTC. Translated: CASSSYRGGSYNEQFF. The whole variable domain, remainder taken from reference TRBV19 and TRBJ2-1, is DGGITQSPKYLFRKEGQNVTLSCEQNLNHDAMYWYRQDPGQGLRLIYYSQIVNDFQKGDIAEGYSVSREKKESFPLTVTSAQKNPTAFYLCASSSYRGGSYNEQFFGPGTRLTVL.

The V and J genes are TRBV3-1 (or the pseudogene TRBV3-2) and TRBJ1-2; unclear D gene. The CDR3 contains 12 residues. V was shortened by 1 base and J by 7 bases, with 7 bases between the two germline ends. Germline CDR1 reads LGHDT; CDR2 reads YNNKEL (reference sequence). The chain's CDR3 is CASSQAGSGYTF. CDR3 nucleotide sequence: TGTGCCAGCAGCCAAGCAGGTTCTGGCTACACCTTC.

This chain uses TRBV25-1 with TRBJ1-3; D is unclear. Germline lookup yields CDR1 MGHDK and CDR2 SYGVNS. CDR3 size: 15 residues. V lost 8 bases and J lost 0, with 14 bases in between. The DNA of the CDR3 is TGTGCCAGCGGAGGCGACTGGCCCTCTGGAAACACCATATATTTT. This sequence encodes CASGGDWPSGNTIYF.

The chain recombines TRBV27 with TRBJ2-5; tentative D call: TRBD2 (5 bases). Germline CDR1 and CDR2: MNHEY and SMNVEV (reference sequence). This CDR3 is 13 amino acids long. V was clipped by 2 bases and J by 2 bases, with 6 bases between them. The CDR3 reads CASSLEGQETQYF. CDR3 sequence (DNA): TGTGCCAGCAGTTTAGAGGGTCAAGAGACCCAGTACTTC.

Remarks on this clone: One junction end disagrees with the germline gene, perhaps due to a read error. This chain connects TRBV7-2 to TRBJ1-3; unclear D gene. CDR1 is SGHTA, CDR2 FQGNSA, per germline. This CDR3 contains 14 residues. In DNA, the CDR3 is TGTGCCAGCAGCTTAGATGCGGGCGGGGTTTCGGTCCATTTT. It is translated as CASSLDAGGVSVHF.